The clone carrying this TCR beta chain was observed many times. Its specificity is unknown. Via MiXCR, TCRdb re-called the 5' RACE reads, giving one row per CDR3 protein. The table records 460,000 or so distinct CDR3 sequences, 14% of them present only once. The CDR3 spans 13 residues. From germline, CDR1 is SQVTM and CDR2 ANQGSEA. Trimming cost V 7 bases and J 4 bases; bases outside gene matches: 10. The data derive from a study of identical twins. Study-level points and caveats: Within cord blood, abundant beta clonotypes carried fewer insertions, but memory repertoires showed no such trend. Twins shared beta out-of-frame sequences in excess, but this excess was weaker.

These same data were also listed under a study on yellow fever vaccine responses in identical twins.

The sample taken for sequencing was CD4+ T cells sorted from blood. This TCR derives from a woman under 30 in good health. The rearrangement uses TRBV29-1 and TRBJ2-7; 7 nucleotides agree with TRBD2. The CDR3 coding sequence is TGCAGCGCGGGGGAGGGTTTAAAATACGAGCAGTACTTC. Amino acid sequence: CSAGEGLKYEQYF.